The 32 T cell receptor beta chains in this list originate from one sample, sequenced in a study of blood T cell repertoires in COVID-19. Data came from immunoSEQ multiplex PCR; TCRdb stores just in-frame clones and leaves some out. Of a few hundred thousand clones listed, about nine tenths are singletons. Source material: peripheral blood. The receptors derive from a woman aged 25 to 39 with COVID-19, enrolled during active disease.

The V call is TRBV2, the J call TRBJ2-1; D is unresolved. The CDR3 consists of 12 residues. The V and J ends lost 3 bases and 4 bases respectively, with 4 bases between them. Germline values: CDR1 SNHLY, CDR2 FYNNEI. CDR3 loop: CASSERYNEQFF. In DNA form, the CDR3 reads TGTGCCAGCAGTGAGCGTTACAATGAGCAGTTCTTC.

In this sample, this clone turned up many times. The genes are TRBV29-1 and TRBJ1-1, with D possibly matching TRBD1 (5 bases). The CDR3 runs 12 residues. The germline V gene has CDR1 SQVTM and CDR2 ANQGSEA. With 2 bases removed from V and 1 base from J, the gap between germline ends came to 5 bases. The DNA for the CDR3 is TGCAGCGTTGAAACAGGGAACACTGAAGCTTTCTTT. This translates into CSVETGNTEAFF. Full variable domain (remainder filled in from reference TRBV29-1 and TRBJ1-1): SAVISQKPSRDICQRGTSLTIQCQVDSQVTMMFWYRQQPGQSLTLIATANQGSEATYESGFVIDKFPISRPNLTFSTLTVSNMSPEDSSIYLCSVETGNTEAFFGQGTRLTVV.

The chain employs TRBV5-8 and TRBJ1-3; perhaps TRBD1 as D (6 bases). The V end was cut by 5 bases, the J end by 0 bases, with 18 bases between. Germline V gene lookup returns CDR1 SGHTS and CDR2 YDEGEE. The CDR3 has 17 amino acids. This CDR3 reads CASRQRGGSVSGNTIYF. CDR3 in DNA: TGTGCCAGCAGACAGAGGGGGGGCTCCGTCTCTGGAAACACCATATATTTT.

This rearrangement joins TRBV6-6 to TRBJ1-2, with D perhaps matching TRBD1 (6 bases). CDR3 length: 13 residues. The ends were cut back, 2 bases at V and 4 bases at J, with 8 bases in the middle. Per germline, CDR1 MNHNY and CDR2 SVGAGI (reference sequence). CDR3 protein: CASSYVGAYGYTF. DNA of the CDR3: TGTGCCAGCAGTTACGTGGGGGCCTATGGCTACACCTTC.

The chain couples TRBV11-2 to TRBJ1-5; possible D gene TRBD1, 5 bases. The CDR3 runs to 14 residues. Germline CDR1 reads SGHAT; CDR2 reads FQNNGV. V lost 4 bases, J lost 4 bases, and 11 bases lay in between. Written as DNA, the CDR3 is TGTGCCAGCAGCTGCAAGGGGCGGAATCAGCCCCAGCATTTT. It codes for CASSCKGRNQPQHF.

This chain connects TRBV6-5 to TRBJ1-1, with 8 bases lining up with TRBD1. Germline V gives CDR1 MNHEY, CDR2 SVGAGI. This CDR3 spans 15 amino acids. Trimming took 7 bases from V and 0 from J; bases not matched to a gene: 7. The CDR3 coding sequence is TGTGCCAGCACCAGGACAGGGCTATTGAACACTGAAGCTTTCTTT. This sequence encodes CASTRTGLLNTEAFF.

The chain uses TRBV7-2 and TRBJ2-1; 10 nucleotides align to TRBD2. The CDR3 runs 15 residues. J gave up 7 bases and V 5 bases, and 8 bases lay outside the gene matches. The germline V gene has CDR1 SGHTA and CDR2 FQGNSA. The CDR3: CASSPQLAGTNEQFF. As DNA, the CDR3 is TGTGCCAGCAGCCCTCAACTAGCGGGGACGAATGAGCAGTTCTTC.

This clone was found a few times. CDR3 sequence: CASSFSGFSGANVLTF. CDR3 in DNA: TGTGCCAGCAGCTTCTCGGGATTCTCTGGGGCCAACGTCCTGACTTTC. The rearrangement uses TRBV5-4 and TRBJ2-6; D is possibly TRBD2 (5 bases). From germline, CDR1 is SGHNT and CDR2 YYREEE (reference sequence). The CDR3 length is 16 residues. The ends were cut back, 2 bases at V and 0 bases at J, with 9 bases in the middle. The variable domain in full, with the rest retrieved from reference TRBV5-4 and TRBJ2-6, is ETGVTQSPTHLIKTRGQQVTLRCSSQSGHNTVSWYQQALGQGPQFIFQYYREEENGRGNFPPRFSGLQFPNYSSELNVNALELDDSALYLCASSFSGFSGANVLTFGAGSRLTVL.

The rearrangement joins TRBV9 to TRBJ1-1, with D possibly being TRBD1 (6 bases). There are 16 residues in the CDR3. CDR1 and CDR2 from the germline V gene are SGDLS and YYNGEE. Trimming left V 0 bases short and J 3 bases short, with 15 bases between. CDR3 amino acids: CASSVANQGPHTEAFF. In nucleotides, the CDR3 is TGTGCCAGCAGCGTAGCTAACCAGGGGCCACACACTGAAGCTTTCTTT.

This clone appeared a few times. The gene calls are TRBV19 and TRBJ1-5; TRBD1 aligns across 7 bases. J gave up 6 bases and V 8 bases, and 7 bases lay outside the gene matches. The CDR3 spans 13 residues. Germline CDR1 is LNHDA and CDR2 is SQIVND (reference sequence). This chain's CDR3 is CASDRVYGQPQHF. The CDR3 region has the DNA TGTGCCAGTGACAGGGTTTACGGTCAGCCCCAGCATTTT.

This rearrangement joins TRBV27 to TRBJ2-5; 8 bases line up with TRBD2. The germline gives CDR1 MNHEY, CDR2 SMNVEV (reference sequence). This CDR3 has 15 amino acids. Germline trimming cut 4 bases from V and 1 base from J; bases unmatched to any gene: 5. The CDR3 region is CASSSRTSGQETQYF. In DNA form, the CDR3 reads TGTGCCAGCAGTTCCCGTACTAGCGGCCAAGAGACCCAGTACTTC.

This rearrangement joins TRBV12-2 to TRBJ1-5; the table's D call of TRBD1 was not tested on the DNA. TRBV12-2 is assigned pseudogene status. This CDR3 spans 15 amino acids. The CDR3 region has the DNA TGTGCAAGTCGCTTAGCGAGGACAGGGGGACAGCCCCAGCATTTT. Protein: CASRLARTGGQPQHF.

The chain joins TRBV4-1 to TRBJ2-1; 8 bases agree with TRBD2. The CDR3 length is 16 residues. The V and J ends lost 4 bases and 7 bases, in that order; junction bases with no gene match: 12. Germline-derived CDR1 and CDR2 are MGHRA and YSYEKL. The CDR3 nucleotides are TGCGCCAGCAGCCCAAGTGGTTCGTCTAGCGGGAATGAGCAGTTCTTC. Its translation: CASSPSGSSSGNEQFF.

This chain uses TRBV5-5 with TRBJ2-7, with D possibly matching TRBD1 (6 bases). The V gene lost 5 bases and the J gene lost 4 bases, with 16 bases spanning the gap. CDR3 length equals 14 residues. Germline CDR1 and CDR2: SGHKS and YYEKEE (reference sequence). As DNA, the CDR3 is TGTGCCAGCAGGCCGGGAAGTAGGGGGTACGAGCAGTACGTC. Protein product: CASRPGSRGYEQYV.

The chain uses TRBV30 and TRBJ1-1, with D possibly matching TRBD1 (5 bases). CDR1 is GTSNPN and CDR2 is SVGIG in the germline V gene (reference sequence). The CDR3 sequence is 10 residues long. V lost 4 bases and J 11 bases, leaving 11 bases between the germline ends. DNA of the CDR3: TGTGCCTGGATACCAGGGATGGCTTTCTTT. Its translation: CAWIPGMAFF.

The rearrangement links TRBV6-5 to TRBJ1-2, with D unresolved. Trimming took off 7 bases at V and 4 bases at J, with 13 bases between the two ends. The CDR3 is 13 residues long. CDR1 MNHEY and CDR2 SVGAGI come from the germline V gene. CDR3 region: CASTVRVSYGYTF. The CDR3 coding sequence is TGTGCCAGCACGGTTCGGGTTAGCTATGGCTACACCTTC.

The chain joins TRBV27 to TRBJ1-4; 8 bases fit TRBD1. The germline gives CDR1 MNHEY, CDR2 SMNVEV (reference sequence). The CDR3 sequence is 17 residues long. With 4 bases clipped from V and 0 bases from J, the junction kept 7 bases outside the gene matches. This CDR3 reads CASSSRTGRATNEKLFF. CDR3 sequence (DNA): TGTGCCAGCAGTTCCAGGACAGGGAGAGCAACTAATGAAAAACTGTTTTTT.

DNA of the CDR3: TGTGCCAGCAGCCGAATTTCGGTCCGCGAGCAGTTCTTC. It codes for CASSRISVREQFF. This chain links TRBV7-8 with TRBJ2-1; D is undetermined. CDR3 size: 13 residues. Germline V gene sequence: CDR1 SGHVS, CDR2 FQNEAQ. V was trimmed by 5 bases and J by 10 bases, leaving 15 bases between them.

The chain has TRBV7-8 and TRBJ2-7; TRBD2 is a possible D gene (5 bases). V lost 5 bases to trimming and J lost 3 bases, with 11 bases between them. Germline V gives CDR1 SGHVS, CDR2 FQNEAQ. The CDR3 contains 13 residues. The CDR3 region is CASSQTRVYEQYF. In DNA, the CDR3 is TGTGCCAGCAGCCAAACTAGGGTCTACGAGCAGTACTTC. The full variable domain, its missing parts supplied by reference TRBV7-8 and TRBJ2-7, is GAGVSQSPRYKVAKRGQDVALRCDPISGHVSLFWYQQALGQGPEFLTYFQNEAQLDKSGLPSDRFFAERPEGSVSTLKIQRTQQEDSAVYLCASSQTRVYEQYFGPGTRLTVT.

This chain uses TRBV9 with TRBJ2-1; TRBD2 agrees at 8 bases. J lost 3 bases, V lost 4 bases, and 3 bases had no gene match. Germline V lookup: CDR1 SGDLS, CDR2 YYNGEE. This CDR3 contains 14 residues. The CDR3 region is CASSPSGGYNEQFF. CDR3 DNA sequence: TGTGCCAGCAGCCCAAGCGGGGGCTACAATGAGCAGTTCTTC. The whole variable domain, remainder taken from reference TRBV9 and TRBJ2-1, is DSGVTQTPKHLITATGQRVTLRCSPRSGDLSVYWYQQSLDQGLQFLIQYYNGEERAKGNILERFSAQQFPDLHSELNLSSLELGDSALYFCASSPSGGYNEQFFGPGTRLTVL.

CDR3 sequence: CASNSVYNSPLHF. In nucleotides, the CDR3 is TGTGCCAGCAATTCGGTCTATAATTCACCCCTCCACTTT. V usage is TRBV5-6 and J usage is TRBJ1-6; D gene uncertain. Germline V gene sequence: CDR1 SGHDT, CDR2 YYEEEE. This CDR3 spans 13 amino acids. Trimming took 6 bases from V and 3 from J, leaving 7 bases between them.

This clone was seen just once. The chain employs TRBV11-2 and TRBJ1-2; TRBD1 might be the D (5 bases). Germline V gives CDR1 SGHAT, CDR2 FQNNGV. The CDR3 is 18 amino acids. Trimming cost V 1 base and J 3 bases, with 21 bases left between them. The CDR3, as DNA: TGTGCCAGCAGCTTAGCGGCCGGACAACAAGTGGGTCACTATGGCTACACCTTC. This gives the protein CASSLAAGQQVGHYGYTF. The full variable domain, its missing parts supplied by reference TRBV11-2 and TRBJ1-2, is EAGVAQSPRYKIIEKRQSVAFWCNPISGHATLYWYQQILGQGPKLLIQFQNNGVVDDSQLPKDRFSAERLKGVDSTLKIQPAKLEDSAVYLCASSLAAGQQVGHYGYTFGSGTRLTVV.

A single count supports this clone. This chain joins TRBV5-1 and TRBJ2-5; TRBD1 might be the D (6 bases). Per the germline V gene, CDR1 is SGHRS and CDR2 is YFSETQ. V lost 2 bases to trimming and J lost 5 bases, with 13 bases between them. CDR3 length: 14 amino acids. This chain's CDR3 is CASSFQQGGETQYF. The CDR3 DNA sequence: TGCGCCAGCAGCTTCCAACAGGGTGGTGAGACCCAGTACTTC.

As concerns this clone: Its ends do not fully match the called genes, so a read error is possible. In nucleotides, the CDR3 is TGTGCCACCAGTGATTCCTTCAATGAGCAGTTCTTC. This encodes CATSDSFNEQFF. The chain is built from TRBV24-1 and TRBJ2-1; D is ambiguous. CDR1 and CDR2 (germline): KGHDR, SFDVKD. The CDR3 spans 12 residues.

The chain recombines TRBV29-1 with TRBJ1-2; D is possibly TRBD1 (6 bases). CDR3 length equals 14 residues. The germline CDR1 and CDR2 sequences are SQVTM and ANQGSEA. Trimming took off 4 bases at V and 7 bases at J, with 19 bases between the two ends. The CDR3 is CSVAGTLGVGGYTF. Here the CDR3 DNA reads TGCAGCGTTGCTGGGACATTGGGGGTAGGTGGCTACACCTTC.

V gene TRBV6-6 combines with J gene TRBJ2-5, with D tentatively TRBD1 (5 bases). CDR1 and CDR2 from the germline V gene are MNHNY and SVGAGI (reference sequence). V was shortened by 6 bases and J by 5 bases, with 19 bases between the two germline ends. This CDR3 has 15 residues. DNA of the CDR3: TGTGCCAGCAGCCTGTGGCAGGGTTCGAGGGAGACCCAGTACTTC. It encodes CASSLWQGSRETQYF.

V usage is TRBV7-9 and J usage is TRBJ1-3; D uncertain. V dropped 5 bases and J dropped 9 bases, with 11 bases sitting between them. The germline V gene encodes CDR1 SEHNR and CDR2 FQNEAQ (reference sequence). The CDR3 has 12 residues. The CDR3 region has the DNA TGTGCCAGCAGCGCCGGCGGAGCCACCATATATTTT. Translated, it gives CASSAGGATIYF.

The chain joins TRBV4-1 to TRBJ1-2, with D perhaps matching TRBD1 (5 bases). This CDR3 spans 18 amino acids. V was pared by 1 base and J by 1 base, with 19 bases between. Per germline, CDR1 MGHRA and CDR2 YSYEKL. The CDR3 reads CASSQVWGVGTDNYGYTF. Written as DNA, the CDR3 is TGCGCCAGCAGCCAAGTTTGGGGCGTGGGCACAGATAACTATGGCTACACCTTC.

The CDR3 loop is CASSAREWGYTF. Here the CDR3 DNA reads TGTGCCAGCAGCGCCCGTGAGTGGGGCTACACCTTC. V and J are TRBV3-1 (or the pseudogene TRBV3-2) and TRBJ1-2; D remains ambiguous. The V end was cut by 5 bases, the J end by 8 bases, with 12 bases between. CDR1 and CDR2 (germline): LGHDT, YNNKEL (reference sequence). This CDR3 is 12 amino acids long.

This clone turned up a few times. V and J are TRBV18 and TRBJ2-5; D ambiguous. There are 13 residues in the CDR3. Germline CDR1 reads KGHSH; CDR2 reads LQKENI. Trimming shortened V by 4 bases and J by 1 base, and 7 bases separated the two germline ends. The CDR3 loop reads CASSLQFQETQYF. As DNA, the CDR3 is TGTGCCAGCTCACTGCAGTTCCAAGAGACCCAGTACTTC.

This clone has a handful of counts. This chain links TRBV5-4 with TRBJ1-1; 8 nucleotides line up with TRBD1. Germline loops: CDR1 SGHNT, CDR2 YYREEE (reference sequence). V dropped 4 bases and J dropped 4; count of bases not matched to a gene: 6. This CDR3 has 14 residues. CDR3 region: CASSPGQAITEAFF. CDR3 DNA: TGTGCCAGCAGCCCGGGACAGGCTATCACTGAAGCTTTCTTT. Filled out from reference TRBV5-4 and TRBJ1-1, the complete variable domain reads ETGVTQSPTHLIKTRGQQVTLRCSSQSGHNTVSWYQQALGQGPQFIFQYYREEENGRGNFPPRFSGLQFPNYSSELNVNALELDDSALYLCASSPGQAITEAFFGQGTRLTVV.

This sequence joins TRBV7-2 and TRBJ2-7; the D gene is possibly TRBD1 (5 bases). Trimming left V 1 base short and J 2 bases short, with 6 bases between. CDR1 SGHTA and CDR2 FQGNSA come from the germline V gene. The CDR3 is 13 amino acids. CDR3 amino acids: CASSLGTTYEQYV. CDR3 in DNA: TGTGCCAGCAGCTTAGGGACAACCTACGAGCAGTACGTC.